The 21 T cell receptor beta chains in this list originate from one sample, sequenced in a study of T cell changes during pregnancy in multiple sclerosis. Clones were sequenced by immunoSEQ multiplex PCR, and TCRdb holds only the in-frame ones, with some missing. The data show about 60,000 clones, approximately 90% seen once. The sample consisted of peripheral blood, taken in the first trimester of pregnancy. These receptors were taken from a female donor with multiple sclerosis, enrolled in a pregnancy study.

The V call is TRBV18, the J call TRBJ1-1, with D tentatively TRBD1 (5 bases). The CDR3 is 14 amino acids. V dropped 6 bases and J dropped 3 bases, with 14 bases sitting between them. Per the germline V gene, CDR1 is KGHSH and CDR2 is LQKENI. CDR3 nucleotides: TGTGCCAGCTCCCTGAACCCGACAGACACTGAAGCTTTCTTT. It specifies CASSLNPTDTEAFF.

V is TRBV11-3 and J is TRBJ2-1; the match to TRBD2 covers 7 bases. There are 15 residues in the CDR3. With V trimmed by 8 bases and J by 1 base, 8 bases remained unmatched. Germline loops: CDR1 SGHNT, CDR2 YENEEA. The CDR3 DNA reads as TGTGCCAGCCCCGGGGCGGGGGAGTCCTACAATGAGCAGTTCTTC. Translation: CASPGAGESYNEQFF.

The genes are TRBV11-3 and TRBJ1-3, with TRBD1 matching 8 bases. Trimming took 5 bases from V and 0 from J; bases not matched to a gene: 3. The length of the CDR3 is 15 residues. CDR1 is SGHNT and CDR2 is YENEEA in the germline V gene. The CDR3 DNA sequence: TGTGCCAGCAGCCCGGGACAGGCCTCTGGAAACACCATATATTTT. It encodes CASSPGQASGNTIYF.

This sequence joins TRBV7-2 and TRBJ2-7, with a tentative D call TRBD2 (5 bases). V lost 4 bases and J lost 6, with 16 bases in between. This CDR3 spans 14 amino acids. The germline CDR1 and CDR2 sequences are SGHTA and FQGNSA. The CDR3 sequence is CASSSRTSGGEQYF. CDR3 sequence (DNA): TGTGCCAGCAGCTCCCGGACGTCAGGAGGCGAGCAGTACTTC.

This clone was found once. The V and J genes are TRBV12-5 and TRBJ1-2; TRBD1 agrees at 7 bases. V trimming: 5 bases; J trimming: 7 bases; junction bases outside the gene matches: 16. Germline CDR1 LGHNT, CDR2 FRNRAP. There are 16 residues in the CDR3. As DNA, the CDR3 is TGTGCTAGTGGTCCATCGGCCCGGACAGGTCTCTCTGGCTACACCTTC. It codes for CASGPSARTGLSGYTF. Full variable domain (rest looked up from reference TRBV12-5 and TRBJ1-2): DARVTQTPRHKVTEMGQEVTMRCQPILGHNTVFWYRQTMMQGLELLAYFRNRAPLDDSGMPKDRFSAEMPDATLATLKIQPSEPRDSAVYFCASGPSARTGLSGYTFGSGTRLTVV.

This chain connects TRBV15 to TRBJ2-5; 9 bases line up with TRBD1. V lost 5 bases to trimming and J lost 4 bases; unmatched junction nucleotides: 8. This CDR3 comprises 15 residues. The germline CDR1 and CDR2 sequences are LNHNV and YYDKDF (reference sequence). As DNA, the CDR3 is TGTGCCACCAGCTTACCGGGACAGGGTCGAGAGACCCAGTACTTC. It is translated as CATSLPGQGRETQYF.

This chain uses TRBV4-1 with TRBJ2-1; 14 bases agree with TRBD2. The ends lost 4 bases at V and 4 bases at J; junction bases unmatched: 9. This CDR3 is 18 amino acids long. Germline lookup yields CDR1 MGHRA and CDR2 YSYEKL. The CDR3 DNA follows: TGCGCCAGCAGCCTGGGTCCCGGGACTAGCGGGAGTTACAATGAGCAGTTCTTC. Amino acids: CASSLGPGTSGSYNEQFF.

A single count supports this clone. V usage is TRBV25-1 and J usage is TRBJ2-3; TRBD2 matches at 7 bases. With 3 bases clipped from V and 4 bases from J, the junction kept 4 bases outside the gene matches. This CDR3 has 14 residues. Germline lookup yields CDR1 MGHDK and CDR2 SYGVNS. CDR3 sequence reads: CASSDSGNADTQYF. DNA for the CDR3: TGTGCCAGCAGTGACAGCGGGAATGCAGATACGCAGTATTTT.

The rearrangement uses TRBV18 and TRBJ2-1, with a possible D match to TRBD1 (5 bases). Looked up from germline, CDR1 is KGHSH and CDR2 is LQKENI. The V end was cut by 4 bases, the J end by 5 bases, with 9 bases between. There are 13 residues in the CDR3. CDR3 nucleotide sequence: TGTGCCAGCTCACTGACAGAGGACAATGAGCAGTTCTTC. This encodes CASSLTEDNEQFF. Full variable domain (rest looked up from reference TRBV18 and TRBJ2-1): NAGVMQNPRHLVRRRGQEARLRCSPMKGHSHVYWYRQLPEEGLKFMVYLQKENIIDESGMPKERFSAEFPKEGPSILRIQQVVRGDSAAYFCASSLTEDNEQFFGPGTRLTVL.

This clone was seen a few times. The V call is TRBV28, the J call TRBJ1-2; TRBD1 might be the D (6 bases). V gave up 5 bases and J gave up 8 bases, with 15 bases separating them. The CDR3 spans 13 residues. The germline V gene has CDR1 MDHEN and CDR2 SYDVKM. In nucleotides, the CDR3 is TGTGCCAGCAGTCATCGCAGGGGCGGAGGCTACACCTTC. Translated: CASSHRRGGGYTF.

The chain has TRBV4-3 and TRBJ2-5, with TRBD1 matching 8 bases. The J call is in doubt because the DNA end fits TRBJ2-7 better. Per germline, CDR1 LGHNA and CDR2 YSLEER. The CDR3 extends over 16 amino acids. The CDR3 nucleotides read TGCGCCAGCAGCCAGGATGTGACAGGGGCTACCTACGAGCAGTACTTC. Encoded protein: CASSQDVTGATYEQYF.

The chain is built from TRBV7-9 and TRBJ2-7; tentatively, D is TRBD2 (5 bases). CDR3 size: 15 residues. V was shortened by 5 bases and J by 7 bases, with 21 bases between the two germline ends. The germline V gene encodes CDR1 SEHNR and CDR2 FQNEAQ (reference sequence). As DNA, the CDR3 is TGTGCCAGCAGCCCGCTGGGTGGGAGCTCGAGAGAGCAGTACTTC. It encodes CASSPLGGSSREQYF.

The chain has TRBV7-3 and TRBJ2-3; 9 nucleotides agree with TRBD1. CDR1 is SGHTA and CDR2 is FQGTGA in the germline V gene. Trimming removed 5 bases from V and 3 bases from J; junction bases left unmatched: 9. The CDR3 extends over 16 amino acids. This chain's CDR3 is CASSLIAGTGTDTQYF. The CDR3 nucleotides are TGTGCCAGCAGCCTAATCGCAGGGACAGGGACAGATACGCAGTATTTT.

On this clone: Other DNA sequences in the sample encode the same CDR3. The chain uses TRBV7-9 and TRBJ2-7; TRBD1 aligns across 9 bases. The CDR3 runs 14 residues. CDR1 and CDR2 from the germline V gene are SEHNR and FQNEAQ (reference sequence). V shed 6 bases, J shed 3 bases, and the junction held 6 bases outside the gene matches. The CDR3, as DNA: TGTGCCAGCAGTAGCCGGGACAGGGTCTACGAGCAGTACTTC. Residues: CASSSRDRVYEQYF.

The chain employs TRBV27 and TRBJ2-4, with 7 bases aligning to TRBD1. This CDR3 has 16 amino acids. The V gene's germline CDR1 is MNHEY and CDR2 SMNVEV (reference sequence). The V segment lost 5 bases and the J segment 1 base; nucleotides outside the gene matches: 8. The CDR3 DNA reads TGTGCCAGCAGTCCCTGGACAGGCCTCGCCAAAAACATTCAGTACTTC. This encodes CASSPWTGLAKNIQYF.

The chain combines TRBV19 with TRBJ2-7; 7 nucleotides agree with TRBD2. The V gene end was trimmed by 1 base and the J gene end by 1 base; junction bases not matched to a gene: 4. The V gene's germline CDR1 is LNHDA and CDR2 SQIVND (reference sequence). The CDR3 covers 15 residues. The CDR3 loop is CASSIAGGRSYEQYF. In nucleotides, the CDR3 is TGTGCCAGTAGTATAGCTGGCGGGAGATCCTACGAGCAGTACTTC.

The rearrangement uses TRBV19 and TRBJ2-1; 11 bases are shared with TRBD2. Germline V gene data show CDR1 as LNHDA and CDR2 as SQIVND (reference sequence). The CDR3 runs to 13 residues. Trimming took 6 bases from V and 5 from J; bases not matched to a gene: 0. The CDR3: CASRGLADNEQFF. CDR3 coding DNA: TGTGCCAGTAGGGGACTAGCGGACAATGAGCAGTTCTTC.

This chain uses TRBV28 with TRBJ2-7; 11 bases map to TRBD2. Per germline, CDR1 MDHEN and CDR2 SYDVKM. CDR3 length: 15 amino acids. Trimming took 5 bases from V and 4 from J; bases not matched to a gene: 7. CDR3 nucleotides: TGTGCCAGCAGTCCTCCCGGGACTAGCGGTTACGAGCAGTACTTC. Its translation: CASSPPGTSGYEQYF.

CDR3 DNA sequence: TGTGCCACGCAAGGACAGGGGTACAATGAGCAGTTCTTC. Protein product: CATQGQGYNEQFF. V gene TRBV30 combines with J gene TRBJ2-1, with 9 bases lining up with TRBD1. J gave up 4 bases and V 8 bases, and 6 bases lay outside the gene matches. Germline CDR1 reads GTSNPN; CDR2 reads SVGIG (reference sequence). The CDR3 is 13 residues long.

This chain connects TRBV28 to TRBJ2-7, with 8 bases aligning to TRBD2. CDR1 MDHEN and CDR2 SYDVKM come from the germline V gene. The CDR3 is 17 residues long. V shed 2 bases and J 5 bases; nucleotides not matched to a gene: 14. CDR3 sequence: CASSLILAGRAGDEQYF. The CDR3 coding sequence is TGTGCCAGCAGTTTAATTTTAGCCGGGAGGGCGGGCGACGAGCAGTACTTC. The variable domain in full, completed from reference TRBV28 and TRBJ2-7, reads DVKVTQSSRYLVKRTGEKVFLECVQDMDHENMFWYRQDPGLGLRLIYFSYDVKMKEKGDIPEGYSVSREKKERFSLILESASTNQTSMYLCASSLILAGRAGDEQYFGPGTRLTVT.

The rearrangement uses TRBV7-3 and TRBJ2-7, with TRBD1 matching over 9 bases. Trimming took 0 bases from V and 7 from J; bases not matched to a gene: 4. Germline values: CDR1 SGHTA, CDR2 FQGTGA. CDR3 length equals 14 residues. The CDR3 sequence: CASSLTTGGKEQYF. CDR3 sequence (DNA): TGTGCCAGCAGCTTAACGACAGGGGGGAAAGAGCAGTACTTC.